This entry describes one TCR beta chain. The J segment lost 1 base and the V segment lost 2 bases, leaving 7 bases of the junction unmatched. CDR3 length equals 17 residues. Germline loops: CDR1 MNHEY, CDR2 SVGEGT. The sample comes from a study of blood T cell repertoires in COVID-19. TCRdb's table, derived via immunoSEQ multiplex PCR, lists solely in-frame clones and lacks some. Here the sample spans more than 90,000 clones, under 80% being singletons. The clonotype was recovered from a man aged 50 to 59 with acute or convalescent COVID-19. Material for sequencing was peripheral blood. The rearrangement uses TRBV6-2 or TRBV6-3 and TRBJ2-1; 8 nucleotides align to TRBD2. The DNA of the CDR3 is TGTGCCAGCAGTTACGCCTTAGCGGGACCTTCCTACAATGAGCAGTTCTTC. The encoded protein is CASSYALAGPSYNEQFF.